These 13 T cell receptor beta chains share one sample of origin, sequenced in a study of beta chain features in type 1 diabetes. The whole isolated RNA underwent reverse transcription, so sequencing captured expressed TCRB transcripts. The protocol was immunoSEQ multiplex PCR, while the TCRdb copy is restricted to in-frame clones and leaves out a portion. The sample carries 130,000 to 150,000 clones, 10% recorded once. Input material: naive CD4+ T cells from blood. The receptors come from a young man in good health.

V is TRBV4-2 and J is TRBJ2-5, with TRBD1 identical over 8 bases. The closer fit of TRBJ2-7 to the DNA end suggests the J call may be wrong. Looked up from germline, CDR1 is LGHNA and CDR2 is YNFKEQ. The CDR3 is 15 amino acids. The CDR3 DNA sequence: TGTGCCAGCAGCCCGAACAGGGGGATCGATTACGAGCAGTACTTC. Protein: CASSPNRGIDYEQYF.

This clone turned up a few times. The V gene is TRBV5-6, the J gene TRBJ1-1; no reliable D call. V dropped 1 base and J dropped 8 bases, with 6 bases sitting between them. This CDR3 is 11 amino acids long. Germline loops: CDR1 SGHDT, CDR2 YYEEEE. The CDR3 region has the DNA TGTGCCAGCAGCTTGTATCAGGAAGCTTTCTTT. Encoded protein: CASSLYQEAFF.

In its sample, this clone was seen a few times. The V and J genes are TRBV14 and TRBJ1-1; D unclear. V was trimmed by 5 bases and J by 1 base, leaving 11 bases between them. From germline, CDR1 is SGHDN and CDR2 FVKESK. This CDR3 comprises 14 residues. The DNA for the CDR3 is TGTGCCAGCAGCTATGACACCGGGAACACTGAAGCTTTCTTT. It specifies CASSYDTGNTEAFF.

This clone has just a few counts. V gene TRBV11-2 combines with J gene TRBJ2-1, with 7 bases aligning to TRBD1. Trimming removed 4 bases from V and 4 bases from J; junction bases left unmatched: 4. This CDR3 is built from 14 residues. Germline V gene lookup returns CDR1 SGHAT and CDR2 FQNNGV. DNA for the CDR3: TGTGCCAGCAGCTCCGACAGGGTTTACAATGAGCAGTTCTTC. Translation gives CASSSDRVYNEQFF. Using reference TRBV11-2 and TRBJ2-1 for the parts outside the CDR3, the full variable domain is EAGVAQSPRYKIIEKRQSVAFWCNPISGHATLYWYQQILGQGPKLLIQFQNNGVVDDSQLPKDRFSAERLKGVDSTLKIQPAKLEDSAVYLCASSSDRVYNEQFFGPGTRLTVL.

This clone was seen a few times. The chain is built from TRBV6-5 and TRBJ1-2, with D perhaps TRBD1 (5 bases). The germline V gene encodes CDR1 MNHEY and CDR2 SVGAGI. The CDR3 consists of 16 residues. Deletions cut 2 bases from V and 2 bases from J, with 15 bases between. In DNA, the CDR3 is TGTGCCAGCAGTTACCGACGCAGGGAGGGAAACTATGGCTACACCTTC. Amino acids: CASSYRRREGNYGYTF.

This clone has only a few counts. J is TRBJ2-3 and V is TRBV5-1, with 7 positions matching TRBD1. Germline-derived CDR1 and CDR2 are SGHRS and YFSETQ. CDR3 length: 15 residues. The trim removed 4 bases at V and 2 bases at J, leaving 7 bases unmatched. This CDR3 reads CASSPTGPFTDTQYF. In nucleotides, the CDR3 is TGCGCCAGCAGCCCGACAGGGCCTTTCACAGATACGCAGTATTTT.

This clone was observed many times. The chain employs TRBV7-2 and TRBJ2-1; D is unclear. CDR3 size: 15 residues. Germline V gives CDR1 SGHTA, CDR2 FQGNSA. V shed 1 base and J shed 1 base, with 8 bases lying between them. The CDR3 region is CASSLEQISYNEQFF. CDR3 coding DNA: TGTGCCAGCAGCTTAGAACAGATTTCCTACAATGAGCAGTTCTTC.

This clone showed up many times. The gene calls are TRBV5-6 and TRBJ1-5; no clear D gene. Germline V lookup: CDR1 SGHDT, CDR2 YYEEEE. With 3 bases removed from V and 7 bases from J, the gap between germline ends came to 5 bases. The CDR3 consists of 11 residues. CDR3 DNA sequence: TGTGCCAGCAGCTCGTTCCAGCCCCAGCATTTT. It specifies CASSSFQPQHF.

This sequence joins TRBV7-7 and TRBJ2-3; 15 nucleotides line up with TRBD2. V gave up 5 bases and J gave up 4 bases; unmatched junction bases: 4. CDR3 size: 16 residues. The germline V gene encodes CDR1 SSHAT and CDR2 FNYEAQ (reference sequence). The CDR3 loop reads CASSKGLAGGADTQYF. Written as DNA, the CDR3 is TGTGCCAGCAGCAAAGGACTAGCGGGGGGGGCAGATACGCAGTATTTT.

This clone turned up a few times. The chain couples TRBV7-2 to TRBJ2-5; the match to TRBD1 covers 7 bases. With 4 bases clipped from V and 5 bases from J, the junction kept 10 bases outside the gene matches. Germline CDR1 and CDR2: SGHTA and FQGNSA. The CDR3 has 15 amino acids. The DNA of the CDR3 is TGTGCCAGCAGCTCAAAGGGGGCCCGCAGTGAGACCCAGTACTTC. This encodes CASSSKGARSETQYF.

The V call is TRBV5-1, the J call TRBJ2-5; 7 bases are a match to TRBD1. CDR3 size: 13 residues. Germline V gives CDR1 SGHRS, CDR2 YFSETQ. The V and J ends lost 5 bases and 2 bases, in that order; junction bases with no gene match: 3. The CDR3 here is CASRDRRQETQYF. CDR3 bases: TGCGCCAGCAGGGACAGGAGACAAGAGACCCAGTACTTC.

In this sample, this clone turned up a few times. V is TRBV30 and J is TRBJ2-5, with D perhaps matching TRBD1 (6 bases). Trimming left V 0 bases short and J 2 bases short, with 7 bases between. The V gene's germline CDR1 is GTSNPN and CDR2 SVGIG (reference sequence). The CDR3 contains 13 residues. The CDR3 region has the DNA TGTGCCTGGAGTGTAGGGGGACAAGAGACCCAGTACTTC. Protein product: CAWSVGGQETQYF.

In this sample, this clone turned up a few times. The chain combines TRBV7-3 with TRBJ1-6; D uncertain. V was clipped by 2 bases and J by 7 bases, with 12 bases between them. The CDR3 runs 15 residues. Germline CDR1 SGHTA, CDR2 FQGTGA. CDR3 protein: CASSLLSGRNSPLHF. The DNA for the CDR3 is TGTGCCAGCAGCTTACTCTCGGGGAGGAATTCACCCCTCCACTTT.